The 27 T cell receptor beta chains listed next were all sequenced from one sample in a study of shared clonotypes between healthy human individuals. Produced via immunoSEQ multiplex PCR; TCRdb's table is partial and in-frame only. The repertoire has 950,000 to 1,100,000 clones, about three quarters of them found once; the top ten carry approximately 1.5%. Source material: memory CD4+ T cells sorted from blood. Subset here: CD45RA-negative fraction. These receptors originate from a man between 18 and 29 years old in good health.

The gene calls are TRBV30 and TRBJ1-4; TRBD1 matches at 8 bases. The V and J ends lost 1 base and 10 bases, in that order; junction bases with no gene match: 8. There are 14 residues in the CDR3. Germline V CDR1 and CDR2: GTSNPN, SVGIG (reference sequence). The CDR3, as DNA: TGTGCCTGGAGTGGCGGACAGGGAGGTGGAAAACTGTTTTTT. The encoded protein is CAWSGGQGGGKLFF.

As regards this clone: A read error may produce the germline difference seen at one junction end. The chain recombines TRBV6-1 with TRBJ2-1; tentatively, D is TRBD1 (8 bases). The CDR3 is made up of 12 amino acids. Looked up from germline, CDR1 is MNHNS and CDR2 is SASEGT. In DNA, the CDR3 is TGTGCCAGCAGTCCAGAAGGACAGGGAGGGATCTTC. As protein: CASSPEGQGGIF.

V is TRBV15 and J is TRBJ2-1; no clear D. The CDR3 totals 17 residues. Germline V gene lookup returns CDR1 LNHNV and CDR2 YYDKDF (reference sequence). V lost 3 bases and J lost 6, with 21 bases in between. The CDR3 reads CATSSGITQVGSNEQFF. The DNA for the CDR3 is TGTGCCACCAGCAGCGGTATCACCCAGGTCGGCAGCAATGAGCAGTTCTTC.

This clone was picked up many times. The chain couples TRBV2 to TRBJ1-3; the D is unclear. V was clipped by 2 bases and J by 0 bases, with 11 bases between them. CDR1 is SNHLY and CDR2 is FYNNEI in the germline V gene. The CDR3 consists of 16 residues. This CDR3 is CASSEHMLSSGNTIYF. The CDR3 DNA follows: TGTGCCAGCAGTGAACACATGTTGAGCTCTGGAAACACCATATATTTT.

The chain recombines TRBV14 with TRBJ2-7; weak D call: TRBD1 (6 bases). This CDR3 contains 14 residues. V was trimmed by 4 bases and J by 3 bases, leaving 13 bases between them. CDR1 is SGHDN, CDR2 FVKESK, per germline. CDR3 DNA: TGTGCCAGCAGCCCTCAGGGGAAGGACTACGAGCAGTACTTC. This codes for CASSPQGKDYEQYF.

V is TRBV6-1 and J is TRBJ1-2; 7 bases align to TRBD1. Germline trimming cut 5 bases from V and 6 bases from J; bases unmatched to any gene: 9. Germline V CDR1 and CDR2: MNHNS, SASEGT. This CDR3 is 14 amino acids long. CDR3 nucleotide sequence: TGTGCCAGCAGTCCGAGACAGGGAAGCGATGGCTACACCTTC. It encodes CASSPRQGSDGYTF.

Turning to this clone: A read error is possible here, since a much larger clone lies one base away. V gene TRBV19 combines with J gene TRBJ2-7; maybe TRBD2 (5 bases). The germline V and J ends were trimmed by 1 base and 2 bases, with 12 bases remaining between them. CDR3 length equals 15 residues. Germline-derived CDR1 and CDR2 are LNHDA and SQIVND (reference sequence). CDR3 sequence: CASSIARTGTYEQYF. CDR3 bases: TGTGCCAGTAGTATAGCCCGGACGGGGACCTACGAGCAGTACTTC.

The V gene is TRBV28, the J gene TRBJ2-2, with D unresolved. In germline, CDR1 is MDHEN, CDR2 SYDVKM. Trimming left V 8 bases short and J 0 bases short, with 10 bases between. This CDR3 has 14 amino acids. In nucleotides, the CDR3 is TGTGCCAGCCTGGGGTCATCGAACACCGGGGAGCTGTTTTTT. Translation gives CASLGSSNTGELFF.

The gene calls are TRBV11-2 and TRBJ1-4, with 7 nucleotides matching TRBD1. The V and J ends lost 5 bases and 8 bases, in that order; junction bases with no gene match: 8. CDR1 is SGHAT and CDR2 is FQNNGV in the germline V gene. This CDR3 has 14 amino acids. The CDR3 coding sequence is TGTGCCAGCAGCCTTACAGGGGTCGGAGAAAAACTGTTTTTT. It codes for CASSLTGVGEKLFF.

The chain carries TRBV6-6 and TRBJ2-2; D may be TRBD1 (6 bases). Germline V gene lookup returns CDR1 MNHNY and CDR2 SVGAGI (reference sequence). Trimming stripped 2 bases from V and 4 bases from J, with 14 bases between. This CDR3 contains 16 residues. Here the CDR3 reads CASSYTPGVGTGELFF. Written as DNA, the CDR3 is TGTGCCAGCAGTTACACCCCAGGGGTCGGCACCGGGGAGCTGTTTTTT.

The V gene is TRBV5-1, the J gene TRBJ1-1, with D maybe TRBD1 (5 bases). The CDR3 is 12 residues long. Germline assignment: CDR1 SGHRS and CDR2 YFSETQ. Trimming removed 0 bases from V and 11 bases from J, with 11 bases in between. CDR3 loop: CASSLVGGDAFF. The CDR3 region has the DNA TGCGCCAGCAGCTTGGTGGGGGGTGACGCTTTCTTT.

V gene TRBV14 combines with J gene TRBJ2-5; D is uncertain. The CDR3 consists of 16 residues. Trimming cost V 2 bases and J 2 bases, with 15 bases left between them. The germline V gene encodes CDR1 SGHDN and CDR2 FVKESK. The CDR3 region is CASSQWSRAMQETQYF. The CDR3 nucleotides read TGTGCCAGCAGCCAATGGAGTCGGGCCATGCAAGAGACCCAGTACTTC.

The rearrangement uses TRBV4-2 and TRBJ1-5; perhaps TRBD1 as D (6 bases). Between the trimmed V and J ends, which lost 1 base and 6 bases, there was a span of 13 bases. The CDR3 length is 15 residues. CDR1 is LGHNA and CDR2 is YNFKEQ in the germline V gene. The CDR3 here is CASSQAQGLGQPQHF. The DNA of the CDR3 is TGTGCCAGCAGCCAAGCCCAGGGGTTAGGTCAGCCCCAGCATTTT.

The V gene is TRBV6-1, the J gene TRBJ2-7; no reliable D call. The CDR3 loop spans 15 amino acids. Trimming stripped 2 bases from V and 3 bases from J, with 14 bases between. Germline CDR1 is MNHNS and CDR2 is SASEGT. Here the CDR3 reads CASSEYWGSSYEQYF. In nucleotides, the CDR3 is TGTGCCAGCAGTGAATATTGGGGTAGCAGCTACGAGCAGTACTTC.

This chain joins TRBV28 and TRBJ1-2; weak D call: TRBD1 (5 bases). Trimming pared 7 bases from V and 6 bases from J, leaving 15 bases between. Germline V gives CDR1 MDHEN, CDR2 SYDVKM. This CDR3 has 13 amino acids. CDR3 DNA: TGTGCCAGCATTAGCAGGGAATGGGATGGCTACACCTTC. This encodes CASISREWDGYTF.

This clone occurred a few times. V gene TRBV19 combines with J gene TRBJ1-3; D unclear. The CDR3 consists of 14 residues. V was trimmed by 1 base and J by 4 bases, leaving 8 bases between them. Per the germline V gene, CDR1 is LNHDA and CDR2 is SQIVND (reference sequence). The CDR3 region has the DNA TGTGCCAGTAGTATAGCCCTGGCAGGAAACACCATATATTTT. Amino acid sequence: CASSIALAGNTIYF.

This clone has only one observation. The V call is TRBV9, the J call TRBJ1-5; no clear D gene. CDR1 SGDLS and CDR2 YYNGEE come from the germline V gene. The length of the CDR3 is 14 residues. V lost 3 bases and J 0 bases, leaving 7 bases between the germline ends. CDR3 coding DNA: TGTGCCAGCAGCGGACCGAATAGCAATCAGCCCCAGCATTTT. Translation gives CASSGPNSNQPQHF.

This clone was picked up many times. Other DNA sequences within the sample encode an identical CDR3. The J gene is TRBJ1-1, the V gene TRBV14; a weak D match, TRBD1 (5 bases). The CDR3 consists of 13 residues. V gave up 3 bases and J gave up 1 base, with 6 bases separating them. Germline values: CDR1 SGHDN, CDR2 FVKESK. The CDR3 loop is CASSQGRNTEAFF. The CDR3 bases are TGTGCCAGCAGCCAGGGACGGAACACTGAAGCTTTCTTT.

V is TRBV28 and J is TRBJ1-1; the D gene is possibly TRBD1 (6 bases). Trimming took 6 bases from V and 2 from J, leaving 19 bases between them. Germline loops: CDR1 MDHEN, CDR2 SYDVKM. The CDR3 has 16 residues. The CDR3 sequence is CASSSEQGPLNTEAFF. Written as DNA, the CDR3 is TGTGCCAGCAGCTCAGAACAGGGCCCTCTTAACACTGAAGCTTTCTTT.

The CDR3 DNA is TGTGCCAGCAGAAGCGGGGGGCCTGACAATGAGCAGTTCTTC. Encoded protein: CASRSGGPDNEQFF. V gene TRBV6-5 combines with J gene TRBJ2-1; 9 bases match TRBD2. This CDR3 region has 14 residues. Looked up from germline, CDR1 is MNHEY and CDR2 is SVGAGI. V shed 6 bases, J shed 5 bases, and the junction held 5 bases outside the gene matches.

The rearrangement uses TRBV4-3 and TRBJ2-2; TRBD2 agrees at 7 bases. This CDR3 is built from 17 residues. V shed 1 base and J 0 bases; nucleotides not matched to a gene: 5. Germline CDR1 LGHNA, CDR2 YSLEER. The CDR3 DNA reads TGCGCCAGCAGCCAAGTCGGCGGGAGACCGAACACCGGGGAGCTGTTTTTT. It translates to CASSQVGGRPNTGELFF.

This clone is a singleton in its sample. The chain has TRBV7-2 and TRBJ1-6; D gene uncertain. The CDR3 covers 19 residues. Germline V gene data show CDR1 as SGHTA and CDR2 as FQGNSA. V was pared by 1 base and J by 0 bases, with 16 bases between. As DNA, the CDR3 is TGTGCCAGCAGCTTAGATATGCATAGGGCATCCTCCTATAATTCACCCCTCCACTTT. Its protein product is CASSLDMHRASSYNSPLHF.

This rearrangement joins TRBV7-2 to TRBJ1-1; D may be TRBD1 (5 bases). The ends were cut back, 5 bases at V and 0 bases at J, with 10 bases in the middle. Germline assignment: CDR1 SGHTA and CDR2 FQGNSA. CDR3 size: 14 residues. This CDR3 is CASSGTFLNTEAFF. CDR3 coding DNA: TGTGCCAGCAGCGGGACTTTTTTGAACACTGAAGCTTTCTTT.

The chain recombines TRBV11-2 with TRBJ1-1; D possibly corresponds to TRBD1 (5 bases). This CDR3 contains 14 residues. Germline V CDR1 and CDR2: SGHAT, FQNNGV. Trimming took 6 bases from V and 1 from J, leaving 12 bases between them. CDR3 in DNA: TGTGCCAGCAGGCTAAACAGGTGGAACACTGAAGCTTTCTTT. Its translation: CASRLNRWNTEAFF.

This sequence joins TRBV7-9 and TRBJ2-7; a weak D match, TRBD1 (6 bases). The V gene's germline CDR1 is SEHNR and CDR2 FQNEAQ (reference sequence). V was trimmed by 5 bases and J by 4 bases, leaving 18 bases between them. The length of the CDR3 is 15 residues. The CDR3 loop reads CASSQGRQRAYEQYF. The CDR3, as DNA: TGTGCCAGCAGCCAGGGGAGACAGAGAGCTTACGAGCAGTACTTC.

Concerning this clone: Other DNA sequences of this sample code for an identical CDR3. V is TRBV18 and J is TRBJ2-2, with TRBD1 matching over 8 bases. From germline, CDR1 is KGHSH and CDR2 LQKENI. CDR3 length equals 15 residues. The V segment lost 2 bases and the J segment 5 bases; nucleotides outside the gene matches: 4. As DNA, the CDR3 is TGTGCCAGCTCACCAAGGACAGGGAGAACCGGGGAGCTGTTTTTT. Translated: CASSPRTGRTGELFF.

The chain has TRBV25-1 and TRBJ2-1, with TRBD2 identical over 9 bases. Germline V gives CDR1 MGHDK, CDR2 SYGVNS. There are 14 residues in the CDR3. V was pared by 6 bases and J by 8 bases, with 8 bases of the junction left unmatched. The chain's CDR3 is CASRNSGSGYEQFF. The CDR3 DNA follows: TGTGCCAGCAGGAATAGCGGGAGTGGGTATGAGCAGTTCTTC.